The 30 T cell receptor beta chains below were found in one sample sequenced in a study of T cells in women clearing cervical HPV infection. Only in-frame clones appear in the TCRdb table, and some are missing; sequencing was by immunoSEQ multiplex PCR. The sample table includes about 22,000 clones. The source material was blood buffy coat. These TCRs come from a woman between 18 and 75 years old with a cervical HPV16 infection that either progressed to CIN3+ or cleared (not recorded which).

Of note for this clone: The read ends 3 residues shy of where the CDR3 ends; the end is completed using the germline J gene. The chain joins TRBV20-1 to TRBJ2-5, with 9 nucleotides matching TRBD2. Looked up from germline, CDR1 is DFQATT and CDR2 is SNEGSKA (reference sequence). The CDR3 runs to 13 residues. The CDR3 reads CSARPLAGSTQYF. The sequenced part of the CDR3 DNA is TGCAGTGCAAGACCCCTAGCGGGGTCCACC.

About this clone: The read comes to an end 3 residues before the CDR3 does, leaving the germline J gene to fill in the end. The V gene is TRBV5-1, the J gene TRBJ2-1, with 9 bases fitting TRBD1. The ends lost 5 bases at V and 2 bases at J; junction bases unmatched: 5. The V gene's germline CDR1 is SGHRS and CDR2 YFSETQ. CDR3 length equals 15 residues. The sequenced part of the CDR3 DNA is TGCGCCAGCAGATGGGACAGGGAGCCCTACAATGAG. Translated, it gives CASRWDREPYNE. The whole CDR3 protein reads CASRWDREPYNEQFF.

Details on this clone: The observed sequence ends 3 residues before the CDR3 terminus, with the missing tail filled in from the germline J gene. The V gene is TRBV5-1, the J gene TRBJ2-5, with TRBD2 identical over 11 bases. The J segment lost 5 bases and the V segment lost 4 bases, leaving 10 bases of the junction unmatched. There are 16 residues in the CDR3. CDR1 is SGHRS, CDR2 YFSETQ, per germline. This CDR3 is CASSLNLAGGSETQYF. The covered CDR3 bases are TGCGCCAGCAGCCTCAATCTAGCGGGAGGCTCGGAGACC.

A note on this clone: The read halts 3 residues ahead of the CDR3 end, with the missing end drawn from the germline J gene. The chain uses TRBV4-1 and TRBJ2-7; 8 nucleotides line up with TRBD1. CDR3 size: 15 residues. CDR1 is MGHRA, CDR2 YSYEKL, per germline. V dropped 2 bases and J dropped 2; count of bases not matched to a gene: 5. The CDR3 spells CASSQYTGGTYEQYF. The part of the CDR3 DNA that was read is TGCGCCAGCAGCCAATACACAGGGGGGACCTACGAG.

Comment on this clone: The sequence runs out 3 residues before the end of the CDR3; the remainder is reconstructed from the germline J gene. The rearrangement uses TRBV6-2 or TRBV6-3 and TRBJ2-2, with 12 bases aligning to TRBD1. V lost 6 bases and J lost 4; bases outside the gene matches: 9. This CDR3 has 17 amino acids. CDR1 is MNHEY and CDR2 is SVGEGT in the germline V gene. The CDR3: CASSPRDRGLSTGELFF. The CDR3 bases that were read are TGTGCCAGCAGCCCCCGGGACAGGGGGCTGAGCACCGGGGAG.

As for this clone: The read ends 3 residues before the CDR3 terminus; that terminus is restored from the germline J gene. The chain links TRBV13 to TRBJ2-5, with 7 nucleotides matching TRBD1. Germline loops: CDR1 PRHDT, CDR2 FYEKMQ (reference sequence). The CDR3 extends over 14 amino acids. V lost 5 bases and J lost 5; bases outside the gene matches: 8. CDR3 DNA, as far as it was read: TGTGCCAGCAGCACACAGGGGCCGTGGGAGACC. Encoded protein: CASSTQGPWET. The entire CDR3 protein is CASSTQGPWETQYF.

Concerning this clone: The read falls 3 residues short of the CDR3 end, and the missing part is taken from the germline J gene. The genes are TRBV19 and TRBJ2-1; 11 nucleotides line up with TRBD2. V lost 8 bases to trimming and J lost 1 base; unmatched junction nucleotides: 7. Looked up from germline, CDR1 is LNHDA and CDR2 is SQIVND (reference sequence). The CDR3 has 16 residues. The covered CDR3 bases are TGTGCCAGTCGAACTAGCGGGAGTTCGTCCTACAATGAG. Translating gives CASRTSGSSSYNE. In full, the CDR3 is CASRTSGSSSYNEQFF. The whole variable domain, remainder taken from reference TRBV19 and TRBJ2-1, is DGGITQSPKYLFRKEGQNVTLSCEQNLNHDAMYWYRQDPGQGLRLIYYSQIVNDFQKGDIAEGYSVSREKKESFPLTVTSAQKNPTAFYLCASRTSGSSSYNEQFFGPGTRLTVL.

As for this clone: Compared with germline, one end of the junction differs, possibly owing to a read error. The missing CDR3 end, 3 residues past where the read stops, is filled in from the germline J gene. The chain combines TRBV7-7 with TRBJ1-2, with a possible D match to TRBD1 (6 bases). This CDR3 is built from 16 residues. Per germline, CDR1 SSHAT and CDR2 FNYEAQ (reference sequence). The DNA read from the CDR3 is TGTGCTAGCAGCCCAGGGGTCAGAAAATCAAGCGACGAC. It encodes CASSPGVRKSSDD. The CDR3 in full is CASSPGVRKSSDDYTF. Variable domain in full (rest from reference TRBV7-7 and TRBJ1-2): GAGVSQSPRYKVTKRGQDVTLRCDPISSHATLYWYQQALGQGPEFLTYFNYEAQPDKSGLPSDRFSAERPEGSISTLTIQRTEQRDSAMYRCASSPGVRKSSDDYTFGSGTRLTVV.

As regards this clone: Read coverage stops 3 residues before the CDR3 terminus; the germline J gene supplies the remainder. The chain combines TRBV7-9 with TRBJ2-1; 9 bases map to TRBD2. V shed 1 base and J 7 bases; nucleotides not matched to a gene: 2. Germline V lookup: CDR1 SEHNR, CDR2 FQNEAQ (reference sequence). The CDR3 totals 14 residues. The CDR3 reads CASSLGLADNEQFF. The CDR3 DNA, read in part, is TGTGCCAGCAGCTTAGGACTAGCGGATAATGAG.

As for this clone: Read sequence stops 3 residues before the CDR3 end, and the germline J gene provides the missing end. The V and J genes are TRBV5-1 and TRBJ2-2, with a possible D match to TRBD1 (5 bases). This CDR3 region has 16 residues. V lost 0 bases to trimming and J lost 1 base, with 10 bases between them. Germline V gene lookup returns CDR1 SGHRS and CDR2 YFSETQ. The sequenced part of the CDR3 DNA is TGCGCCAGCAGCTTGGCCGAGACAGTGAACACCGGGGAG. Translating it yields CASSLAETVNTGE. The whole CDR3 sequence is CASSLAETVNTGELFF.

CDR3 sequence: CASRADSNYFSGNTIYF. The sequenced CDR3 bases are TGTGCCAGTAGGGCGGACAGCAACTATTTCTCTGGAAACACC. The V gene is TRBV19, the J gene TRBJ1-3, with a weak D call TRBD1 (6 bases). The read finishes 3 residues shy of the CDR3 end, and the germline J gene is used to complete it. The V end lost 6 bases, the J end lost 0 bases, and 18 bases lay between the germline ends. The CDR3 runs 17 residues. The germline V gene encodes CDR1 LNHDA and CDR2 SQIVND (reference sequence).

With respect to this clone: The read stops 3 residues short of the end of the CDR3; the missing end is completed from the germline J gene. The chain is built from TRBV7-2 and TRBJ1-2; D unclear. Germline V gives CDR1 SGHTA, CDR2 FQGNSA. This CDR3 is 14 amino acids long. The CDR3 loop is CASSLRSSSRGYTF. CDR3 bases read: TGTGCCAGCAGCTTAAGAAGTAGCTCTAGGGGC.

As to this clone: Sequencing ends 3 residues short of the CDR3 end; the germline J gene provides the rest. The chain uses TRBV7-8 and TRBJ1-1, with D unresolved. Germline V gene lookup returns CDR1 SGHVS and CDR2 FQNEAQ. The CDR3 length is 12 residues. The CDR3 DNA, read in part, is TGTGCCAGCAGCTTAGTGTTTATGGAA. Protein product: CASSLVFME. The full CDR3 reads CASSLVFMEAFF. Using reference TRBV7-8 and TRBJ1-1 for the parts outside the CDR3, the full variable domain is GAGVSQSPRYKVAKRGQDVALRCDPISGHVSLFWYQQALGQGPEFLTYFQNEAQLDKSGLPSDRFFAERPEGSVSTLKIQRTQQEDSAVYLCASSLVFMEAFFGQGTRLTVV.

On this clone itself: The CDR3 end lies 3 residues beyond the end of the read and is filled in from the germline J gene. The V and J genes are TRBV9 and TRBJ2-1, with 7 bases fitting TRBD2. CDR1 and CDR2 (germline): SGDLS, YYNGEE. Germline trimming cut 2 bases from V and 6 bases from J; bases unmatched to any gene: 8. This CDR3 has 15 residues. The part of the CDR3 DNA that was read is TGTGCCAGCAGCGTCGGACTAGATAGGGGCAATGAG. Its protein product is CASSVGLDRGNE. The entire CDR3 protein reads CASSVGLDRGNEQFF.

Worth noting for this clone: The read finishes 3 residues shy of the CDR3 end, and the germline J gene is used to complete it. V is TRBV19 and J is TRBJ2-7; 10 positions agree with TRBD2. V lost 8 bases, J lost 0 bases, and 1 base stayed unmatched. The germline V gene encodes CDR1 LNHDA and CDR2 SQIVND (reference sequence). The CDR3 is 13 amino acids. The CDR3: CASASGSSYEQYF. The sequenced CDR3 bases are TGTGCCAGTGCTAGCGGGAGCTCCTACGAG.

The sequenced part of the CDR3 DNA is TGTGCCAGCAGCATGGGGACAGATAATCAGCCC. This gives the protein CASSMGTDNQP. The full CDR3 protein is CASSMGTDNQPQHF. The rearrangement links TRBV9 to TRBJ1-5; 7 bases match TRBD1. The read ends 3 residues before the CDR3 terminus; that terminus is restored from the germline J gene. Germline V gives CDR1 SGDLS, CDR2 YYNGEE. After removal of 4 bases from V and 4 bases from J, the junction contained 5 bases not matched to a gene. The CDR3 has 14 amino acids.

Details on this clone: The read stops 3 residues short of the end of the CDR3; the missing end is completed from the germline J gene. The chain has TRBV7-3 and TRBJ1-1, with 7 bases aligning to TRBD1. Per the germline V gene, CDR1 is SGHTA and CDR2 is FQGTGA. J gave up 7 bases and V 5 bases, and 7 bases lay outside the gene matches. The CDR3 totals 13 residues. CDR3 in amino acids: CASSLYRDSEAFF. Incomplete CDR3 DNA: TGTGCCAGCAGCCTATACCGGGACAGTGAA.

On this clone itself: Coverage ceases 3 residues before the CDR3 finishes, and the germline J gene fills in the end. This sequence joins TRBV5-1 and TRBJ2-3, with D possibly matching TRBD2 (6 bases). The CDR3 consists of 16 residues. CDR1 and CDR2 from the germline V gene are SGHRS and YFSETQ. The V end lost 0 bases, the J end lost 2 bases, and 13 bases lay between the germline ends. Incomplete CDR3 DNA: TGCGCCAGCAGCTTGGGTTTAGCGGAGGTCACAGATACG. Translation: CASSLGLAEVTDT. The whole CDR3 sequence is CASSLGLAEVTDTQYF.

To note about this clone: The read stops 3 residues short of the end of the CDR3; the missing end is completed from the germline J gene. The chain links TRBV18 to TRBJ2-3; the D gene is possibly TRBD1 (6 bases). The germline CDR1 and CDR2 sequences are KGHSH and LQKENI. CDR3 length: 15 amino acids. The CDR3 bases that were read are TGTGCCAGCTCACCACTTCAGGGGCCCGAAGAGACG. As protein: CASSPLQGPEET. Given in full, the CDR3 is CASSPLQGPEETQYF.

With regard to this clone: The CDR3 end lies 3 residues beyond the end of the read and is filled in from the germline J gene. V and J are TRBV7-3 and TRBJ2-7, with TRBD1 as a possible D gene (5 bases). CDR1 is SGHTA and CDR2 is FQGTGA in the germline V gene. The CDR3 length is 13 residues. V was clipped by 2 bases and J by 5 bases, with 10 bases between them. The DNA read from the CDR3 is TGTGCCAGCAGCTTAGGTCAGGGCAACGAG. Encoded protein: CASSLGQGNE. The whole CDR3 is CASSLGQGNEQYF. Full variable domain (outside the CDR3, taken from reference TRBV7-3 and TRBJ2-7): GAGVSQTPSNKVTEKGKYVELRCDPISGHTALYWYRQSLGQGPEFLIYFQGTGAADDSGLPNDRFFAVRPEGSVSTLKIQRTERGDSAVYLCASSLGQGNEQYFGPGTRLTVT.

Worth noting for this clone: The CDR3 end falls 3 residues outside the read, so it is completed with the germline J gene. The J gene is TRBJ2-5, the V gene TRBV19; 12 bases line up with TRBD1. The CDR3 length is 15 residues. In germline, CDR1 is LNHDA, CDR2 SQIVND (reference sequence). V gave up 5 bases and J gave up 5 bases; unmatched junction bases: 6. This CDR3 is CASSPGTGGKETQYF. CDR3 DNA, as far as it was read: TGTGCCAGTAGTCCCGGGACAGGGGGCAAGGAGACC.

With respect to this clone: Sequencing ends 3 residues short of the CDR3 end; the germline J gene provides the rest. The genes are TRBV20-1 and TRBJ2-5; 9 bases are a match to TRBD2. The CDR3 loop spans 17 amino acids. J gave up 5 bases and V 0 bases, and 13 bases lay outside the gene matches. Germline assignment: CDR1 DFQATT and CDR2 SNEGSKA (reference sequence). Here the CDR3 reads CSARDSRLAGADETQYF. Incomplete CDR3 DNA: TGCAGTGCTAGAGATTCACGATTAGCGGGAGCTGATGAGACC.

By frequency, this clone is medium-sized. The read gets to within 3 residues of the CDR3 end, and the germline J gene fills in the rest. The chain recombines TRBV7-8 with TRBJ2-1, with D possibly TRBD2 on 7 matching bases. CDR1 is SGHVS and CDR2 is FQNEAQ in the germline V gene. V lost 3 bases, J lost 9 bases, and 18 bases lay in between. The CDR3 is 15 amino acids. The CDR3 sequence: CASSFGGGPRSEQFF. Partial CDR3 DNA: TGTGCCAGCAGCTTTGGGGGGGGCCCCCGTAGTGAG.

The sequenced CDR3 bases are TGCAGTGCTAGAAAGAGCGGGAGTCGCTACGAG. As protein: CSARKSGSRYE. The full-length CDR3 reads as CSARKSGSRYEQYF. The rearrangement joins TRBV20-1 to TRBJ2-7, with TRBD2 identical over 8 bases. Read data end 3 residues before the CDR3 end; the end is taken from the germline J gene. CDR3 length: 14 residues. The trim removed 2 bases at V and 3 bases at J, leaving 6 bases unmatched. Germline CDR1 DFQATT, CDR2 SNEGSKA (reference sequence).

In regard to this clone: The read ends 3 residues shy of where the CDR3 ends; the end is completed using the germline J gene. The chain recombines TRBV29-1 with TRBJ2-1; 7 bases agree with TRBD2. CDR1 is SQVTM and CDR2 is ANQGSEA in the germline V gene. V shed 3 bases and J 5 bases; nucleotides not matched to a gene: 4. This CDR3 contains 13 residues. The CDR3 region is CSVEGSGHNEQFF. Incomplete CDR3 DNA: TGCAGCGTTGAGGGTAGCGGGCACAATGAG.

Remarks on this clone: The CDR3 is cut off 3 residues early in the read; its end comes from the germline J gene. V and J are TRBV2 and TRBJ2-5, with 7 positions matching TRBD1. CDR1 SNHLY and CDR2 FYNNEI come from the germline V gene. Germline trimming cut 2 bases from V and 7 bases from J; bases unmatched to any gene: 10. The CDR3 length is 15 residues. CDR3 loop: CASSEKDRSPGTQYF. The covered CDR3 bases are TGTGCCAGCAGTGAAAAGGACAGGTCCCCCGGGACC. Complete variable domain (other parts from reference TRBV2 and TRBJ2-5): EPEVTQTPSHQVTQMGQEVILRCVPISNHLYFYWYRQILGQKVEFLVSFYNNEISEKSEIFDDQFSVERPDGSNFTLKIRSTKLEDSAMYFCASSEKDRSPGTQYFGPGTRLLVL.

A word on this clone: The read gets to within 3 residues of the CDR3 end, and the germline J gene fills in the rest. The J gene is TRBJ2-7, the V gene TRBV20-1; 7 nucleotides align to TRBD1. This CDR3 contains 12 residues. J lost 5 bases, V lost 3 bases, and 4 bases had no gene match. Per the germline V gene, CDR1 is DFQATT and CDR2 is SNEGSKA (reference sequence). The sequenced CDR3 bases are TGCAGTGCTAGCGTACAGGGGAACGAG. Amino acids: CSASVQGNE. The full CDR3 sequence reads CSASVQGNEQYF.

This clone ranks as medium-sized (0.01 to 0.1%) in terms of frequency. The read ends 3 residues shy of where the CDR3 ends; the end is completed using the germline J gene. The V call is TRBV29-1, the J call TRBJ2-1; 7 bases agree with TRBD1. The trim removed 7 bases at V and 9 bases at J, leaving 9 bases unmatched. Germline CDR1 SQVTM, CDR2 ANQGSEA. This CDR3 contains 12 residues. CDR3 amino acids: CSAPLQGTEQFF. Incomplete CDR3 DNA: TGCAGCGCACCCTTACAGGGGACTGAG.

A note on this clone: The read comes to an end 3 residues before the CDR3 does, leaving the germline J gene to fill in the end. The gene calls are TRBV5-1 and TRBJ2-1; no firm D call. CDR3 length: 17 amino acids. The V end was cut by 4 bases, the J end by 7 bases, with 24 bases between. Per germline, CDR1 SGHRS and CDR2 YFSETQ. This CDR3 is CASSPMMTPRQENEQFF. The CDR3 bases that were read are TGCGCCAGCAGCCCCATGATGACACCCCGCCAAGAGAATGAG.

Turning to this clone: The read ends 3 residues before the CDR3 terminus; that terminus is restored from the germline J gene. The chain combines TRBV28 with TRBJ1-4; weak D call: TRBD1 (5 bases). Germline CDR1 MDHEN, CDR2 SYDVKM. V lost 6 bases and J lost 4, with 9 bases in between. The CDR3 consists of 13 residues. CDR3 residues: CASRDSLNEKLFF. The CDR3 bases that were read are TGTGCCAGCAGAGACAGTCTTAATGAAAAA.